These 22 T cell receptor beta chains were all obtained from the same sample, sequenced in a study of shared clonotypes between healthy human individuals. Naive CD8 cells lacked CD45RO and underwent positive selection for CCR7, leaving out terminally differentiated effector memory CD45RA+ cells. Sequenced by immunoSEQ multiplex PCR; TCRdb stores in-frame clones only, minus some. Among roughly 1,800,000 clones listed, over 85% were seen once. The sequenced sample consisted of naive CD8+ T cells sorted from blood. These receptors originate from a man aged 18 to 30 in good health.

The chain uses TRBV2 and TRBJ2-5, with D maybe TRBD2 (5 bases). In germline, CDR1 is SNHLY, CDR2 FYNNEI. Trimming cost V 7 bases and J 5 bases, with 11 bases left between them. The CDR3 length is 12 residues. For the CDR3, the DNA is TGTGCCAGCAATGACCGGAGGGAGACCCAGTACTTC. This gives the protein CASNDRRETQYF.

The chain couples TRBV10-1 to TRBJ2-3; the match to TRBD1 covers 9 bases. The germline V gene encodes CDR1 WNHNN and CDR2 SYGVQD (reference sequence). The junction had 11 bases not matched to a gene; V was cut back by 2 bases and J by 5 bases. The CDR3 loop spans 17 amino acids. In DNA, the CDR3 is TGCGCCAGCAGTGAGCAACCGGTACAGGGGGCGGGAGATACGCAGTATTTT. Translated: CASSEQPVQGAGDTQYF.

This chain uses TRBV5-8 with TRBJ1-2, with TRBD1 matching over 7 bases. The CDR3 is 15 amino acids. Germline V gene sequence: CDR1 SGHTS, CDR2 YDEGEE. V gave up 3 bases and J gave up 3 bases; unmatched junction bases: 8. CDR3 nucleotides: TGTGCCAGCAGCTCTGACAGGGCTCTGGACTATGGCTACACCTTC. It encodes CASSSDRALDYGYTF.

The chain is built from TRBV18 and TRBJ1-2; D remains ambiguous. V lost 0 bases to trimming and J lost 4 bases, with 12 bases between them. In germline, CDR1 is KGHSH, CDR2 LQKENI. The CDR3 sequence is 15 residues long. The CDR3 nucleotides read TGTGCCAGCTCACCACCTACGGACGGCACCTATGGCTACACCTTC. Translating it yields CASSPPTDGTYGYTF. Full variable domain (rest looked up from reference TRBV18 and TRBJ1-2): NAGVMQNPRHLVRRRGQEARLRCSPMKGHSHVYWYRQLPEEGLKFMVYLQKENIIDESGMPKERFSAEFPKEGPSILRIQQVVRGDSAAYFCASSPPTDGTYGYTFGSGTRLTVV.

CDR3 amino acids: CASSLGGDGTYEQYF. The CDR3 DNA is TGTGCCAGCAGCTTAGGAGGGGACGGAACCTACGAGCAGTACTTC. The chain employs TRBV7-6 and TRBJ2-7; D may be TRBD1 or TRBD2 (5 bases each). Germline CDR1 and CDR2: SGHVS and FNYEAQ. The CDR3 runs 15 residues. Trimming left V 1 base short and J 2 bases short, with 12 bases between.

The chain employs TRBV6-5 and TRBJ2-2; tentative D call: TRBD2 (5 bases). The V and J ends lost 0 bases and 4 bases respectively, with 12 bases between them. This CDR3 region has 16 residues. Germline CDR1 MNHEY, CDR2 SVGAGI. The CDR3 spells CASSYSVGEATGELFF. CDR3 bases: TGTGCCAGCAGTTACTCTGTGGGAGAGGCCACCGGGGAGCTGTTTTTT.

The V and J genes are TRBV7-2 and TRBJ2-7; TRBD2 might be the D (6 bases). Per the germline V gene, CDR1 is SGHTA and CDR2 is FQGNSA. The V gene lost 5 bases and the J gene lost 6 bases, with 14 bases spanning the gap. The CDR3 totals 13 residues. This chain's CDR3 is CASSPLPGGEQYF. The CDR3 coding sequence is TGTGCCAGCAGCCCCCTCCCCGGGGGCGAGCAGTACTTC.

CDR3 nucleotide sequence: TGTGCCATCAGTGAGTACCCCCTGGGGCAGGAATACAATGAGCAGTTCTTC. It translates to CAISEYPLGQEYNEQFF. This rearrangement joins TRBV10-3 to TRBJ2-1; a weak D match, TRBD1 (5 bases). The CDR3 covers 17 residues. V was trimmed by 1 base and J by 4 bases, leaving 17 bases between them. CDR1 and CDR2 (germline): ENHRY, SYGVKD.

V gene TRBV6-1 combines with J gene TRBJ2-3; TRBD2 matches at 7 bases. Trimming took 2 bases from V and 4 from J; bases not matched to a gene: 12. The CDR3 contains 17 residues. Germline CDR1 is MNHNS and CDR2 is SASEGT. CDR3 loop: CASSEQLALAGPDTQYF. DNA for the CDR3: TGTGCCAGCAGTGAACAACTTGCGTTAGCGGGCCCAGATACGCAGTATTTT.

This rearrangement joins TRBV5-1 to TRBJ2-5, with D perhaps matching TRBD1 or TRBD2 (6 bases each). Trimming cost V 2 bases and J 3 bases, with 11 bases left between them. CDR3 length equals 14 residues. CDR1 is SGHRS, CDR2 YFSETQ, per germline. CDR3 nucleotides: TGCGCCAGCAGCTTAAGAGGGGGGAAAGAGACCCAGTACTTC. It is translated as CASSLRGGKETQYF. The full variable domain, completed using reference TRBV5-1 and TRBJ2-5, is KAGVTQTPRYLIKTRGQQVTLSCSPISGHRSVSWYQQTPGQGLQFLFEYFSETQRNKGNFPGRFSGRQFSNSRSEMNVSTLELGDSALYLCASSLRGGKETQYFGPGTRLLVL.

The CDR3 here is CASSLTSGGADGELFF. The CDR3 region has the DNA TGTGCCAGCAGTCTGACTAGCGGGGGGGCCGACGGGGAGCTGTTTTTT. The chain has TRBV28 and TRBJ2-2, with 14 bases matching TRBD2. V gave up 5 bases and J gave up 7 bases; unmatched junction bases: 6. The length of the CDR3 is 16 residues. In germline, CDR1 is MDHEN, CDR2 SYDVKM.

The chain employs TRBV7-9 and TRBJ2-7, with 7 bases lining up with TRBD1. The germline V gene encodes CDR1 SEHNR and CDR2 FQNEAQ (reference sequence). The CDR3 is 14 residues long. The junction had 9 bases not matched to a gene; V was cut back by 4 bases and J by 6 bases. CDR3 in DNA: TGTGCCAGCAGCTCATGGGACAGACCTTCCGAGCAGTACTTC. The encoded protein is CASSSWDRPSEQYF.

The chain employs TRBV6-5 and TRBJ2-7; TRBD1 agrees at 9 bases. Germline lookup yields CDR1 MNHEY and CDR2 SVGAGI. CDR3 length equals 13 residues. V lost 2 bases to trimming and J lost 8 bases; unmatched junction nucleotides: 4. The CDR3 protein is CASSYGTGYQQYF. The CDR3 coding sequence is TGTGCCAGCAGTTACGGGACAGGGTATCAGCAGTACTTC.

The rearrangement uses TRBV7-9 and TRBJ2-3; 7 bases are shared with TRBD1. J gave up 6 bases and V 3 bases, and 15 bases lay outside the gene matches. This CDR3 spans 17 amino acids. From germline, CDR1 is SEHNR and CDR2 FQNEAQ (reference sequence). The chain's CDR3 is CASSFPDRDGPLDTQYF. DNA of the CDR3: TGTGCCAGCAGCTTTCCCGACAGGGATGGGCCACTCGATACGCAGTATTTT. The full variable domain, rest sourced from reference TRBV7-9 and TRBJ2-3, is DTGVSQNPRHKITKRGQNVTFRCDPISEHNRLYWYRQTLGQGPEFLTYFQNEAQLEKSRLLSDRFSAERPKGSFSTLEIQRTEQGDSAMYLCASSFPDRDGPLDTQYFGPGTRLTVL.

The genes are TRBV5-8 and TRBJ2-1, with 7 bases that match TRBD1. Trimming cost V 5 bases and J 9 bases; bases outside gene matches: 14. CDR1 and CDR2 (germline): SGHTS, YDEGEE. The CDR3 runs to 15 residues. CDR3 bases: TGTGCCAGCAGAGTCCGGGACAGCTCAGACGGTGAGCAGTTCTTC. Translation: CASRVRDSSDGEQFF.

This clone was recorded only once. The rearrangement joins TRBV7-9 to TRBJ1-4, with D perhaps TRBD1 (5 bases). The CDR3 length is 13 residues. Germline CDR1 SEHNR, CDR2 FQNEAQ (reference sequence). Trimming took off 4 bases at V and 8 bases at J, with 11 bases between the two ends. CDR3 DNA: TGTGCCAGCAGCTATAACGAGGGGGAAAAACTGTTTTTT. Translating it yields CASSYNEGEKLFF.

The CDR3 sequence: CASSPRQGAGNTIYF. DNA of the CDR3: TGTGCCAGCAGCCCCCGACAGGGTGCTGGAAACACCATATATTTT. The rearrangement joins TRBV13 to TRBJ1-3, with 7 bases matching TRBD1. With 5 bases clipped from V and 2 bases from J, the junction kept 6 bases outside the gene matches. This CDR3 comprises 15 residues. In germline, CDR1 is PRHDT, CDR2 FYEKMQ (reference sequence).

The chain links TRBV6-1 to TRBJ2-7; maybe TRBD1 (5 bases). CDR3 length: 15 amino acids. The V end lost 6 bases, the J end lost 1 base, and 16 bases lay between the germline ends. Germline V gene lookup returns CDR1 MNHNS and CDR2 SASEGT. CDR3 loop: CASSPRVMVSYEQYF. CDR3 coding DNA: TGTGCCAGCAGCCCCAGGGTGATGGTGTCCTACGAGCAGTACTTC.

The genes are TRBV7-8 and TRBJ2-1; D possibly corresponds to TRBD1 (6 bases). The CDR3 runs 14 residues. Germline V gene lookup returns CDR1 SGHVS and CDR2 FQNEAQ. V lost 8 bases and J 5 bases, leaving 16 bases between the germline ends. This CDR3 is CASSKGETHNEQFF. The CDR3 region has the DNA TGTGCCAGCTCAAAGGGGGAGACCCACAATGAGCAGTTCTTC.

The V and J genes are TRBV11-2 and TRBJ2-4; 12 nucleotides align to TRBD2. V gave up 2 bases and J gave up 0 bases; unmatched junction bases: 5. This CDR3 has 18 amino acids. CDR1 SGHAT and CDR2 FQNNGV come from the germline V gene. The CDR3 DNA reads TGTGCCAGCAGCTTACTAGCGGGAGGGATGAAAGCCAAAAACATTCAGTACTTC. It translates to CASSLLAGGMKAKNIQYF.

The rearrangement joins TRBV27 to TRBJ2-1; D might be TRBD1 or TRBD2, each matching 5 bases. This CDR3 has 15 residues. V lost 2 bases and J lost 3, with 11 bases in between. Germline V gives CDR1 MNHEY, CDR2 SMNVEV (reference sequence). CDR3 DNA: TGTGCCAGCAGTTTAACGGGGCCGTTCTACAATGAGCAGTTCTTC. Translation gives CASSLTGPFYNEQFF.

This clone appeared a single time. The V and J genes are TRBV6-1 and TRBJ1-2, with D unresolved. V was cut by 2 bases and J by 5 bases, with 9 bases left in between. The germline V gene encodes CDR1 MNHNS and CDR2 SASEGT. The CDR3 has 13 residues. The CDR3 here is CASSESSPYGYTF. The CDR3 coding sequence is TGTGCCAGCAGTGAATCGAGCCCATATGGCTACACCTTC.